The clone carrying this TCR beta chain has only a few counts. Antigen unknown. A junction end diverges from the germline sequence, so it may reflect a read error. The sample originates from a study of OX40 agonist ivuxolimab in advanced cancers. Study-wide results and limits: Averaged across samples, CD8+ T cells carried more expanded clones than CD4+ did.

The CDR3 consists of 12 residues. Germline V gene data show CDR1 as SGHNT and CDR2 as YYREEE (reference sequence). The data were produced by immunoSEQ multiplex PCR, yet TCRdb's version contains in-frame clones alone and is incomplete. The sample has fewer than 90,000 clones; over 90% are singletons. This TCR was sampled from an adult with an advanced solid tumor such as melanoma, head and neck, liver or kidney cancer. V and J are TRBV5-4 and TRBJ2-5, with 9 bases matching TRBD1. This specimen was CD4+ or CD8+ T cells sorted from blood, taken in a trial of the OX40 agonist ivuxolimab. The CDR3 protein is CASSSTGGAIDF. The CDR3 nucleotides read TGTGCCAGCAGCTCCACAGGGGGCGCCATCGACTTC.